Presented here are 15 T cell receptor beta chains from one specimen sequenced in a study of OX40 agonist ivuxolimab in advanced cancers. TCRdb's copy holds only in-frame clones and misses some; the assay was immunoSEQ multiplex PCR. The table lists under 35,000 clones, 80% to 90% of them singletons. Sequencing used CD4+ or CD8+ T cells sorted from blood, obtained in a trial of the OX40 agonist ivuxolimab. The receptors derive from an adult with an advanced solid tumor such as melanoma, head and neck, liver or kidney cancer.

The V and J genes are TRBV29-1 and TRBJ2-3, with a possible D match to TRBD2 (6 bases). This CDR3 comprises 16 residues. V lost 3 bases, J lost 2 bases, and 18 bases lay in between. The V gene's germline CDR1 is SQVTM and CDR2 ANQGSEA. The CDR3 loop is CSVDGGAWPLTDTQYF. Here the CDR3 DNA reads TGCAGCGTTGATGGCGGGGCCTGGCCCCTCACAGATACGCAGTATTTT.

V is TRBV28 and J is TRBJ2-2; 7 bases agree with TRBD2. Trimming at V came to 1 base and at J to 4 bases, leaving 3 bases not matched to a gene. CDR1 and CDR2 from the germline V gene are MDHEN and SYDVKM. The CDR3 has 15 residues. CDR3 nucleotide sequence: TGTGCCAGCAGTTTATTGCTAGCGGTCACCGGGGAGCTGTTTTTT. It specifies CASSLLLAVTGELFF.

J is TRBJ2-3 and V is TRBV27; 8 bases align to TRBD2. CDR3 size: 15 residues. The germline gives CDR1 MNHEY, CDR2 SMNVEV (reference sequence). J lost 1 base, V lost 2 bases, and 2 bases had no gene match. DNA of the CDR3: TGTGCCAGCAGTTTAAGAGCGGGAGGCACAGATACGCAGTATTTT. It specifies CASSLRAGGTDTQYF.

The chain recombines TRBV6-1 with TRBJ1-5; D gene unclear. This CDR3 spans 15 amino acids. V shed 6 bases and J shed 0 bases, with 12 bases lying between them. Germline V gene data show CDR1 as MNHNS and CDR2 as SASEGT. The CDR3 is CASSEQPYSNQPQHF. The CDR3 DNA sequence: TGTGCCAGCAGCGAACAGCCCTATAGCAATCAGCCCCAGCATTTT.

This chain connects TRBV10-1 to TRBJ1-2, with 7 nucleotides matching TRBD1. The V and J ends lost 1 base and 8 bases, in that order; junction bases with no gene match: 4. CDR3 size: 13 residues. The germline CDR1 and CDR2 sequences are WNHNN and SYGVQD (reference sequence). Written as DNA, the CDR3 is TGCGCCAGCAGTGAGTACAGGGGCAGAGGCTACACCTTC. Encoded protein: CASSEYRGRGYTF.

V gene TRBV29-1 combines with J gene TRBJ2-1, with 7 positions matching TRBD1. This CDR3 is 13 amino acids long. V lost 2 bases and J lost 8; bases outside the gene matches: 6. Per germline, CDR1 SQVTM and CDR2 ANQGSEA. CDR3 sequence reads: CSVEPTGWDEQFF. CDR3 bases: TGCAGCGTTGAACCGACAGGGTGGGATGAGCAGTTCTTC.

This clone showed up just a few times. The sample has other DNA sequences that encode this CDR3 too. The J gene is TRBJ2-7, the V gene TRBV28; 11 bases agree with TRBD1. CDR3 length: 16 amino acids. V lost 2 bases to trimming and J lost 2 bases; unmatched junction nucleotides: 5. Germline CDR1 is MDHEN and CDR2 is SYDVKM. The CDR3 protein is CASSLGGGQGAYEQYF. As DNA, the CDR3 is TGTGCCAGCAGTTTAGGAGGGGGACAGGGGGCCTACGAGCAGTACTTC.

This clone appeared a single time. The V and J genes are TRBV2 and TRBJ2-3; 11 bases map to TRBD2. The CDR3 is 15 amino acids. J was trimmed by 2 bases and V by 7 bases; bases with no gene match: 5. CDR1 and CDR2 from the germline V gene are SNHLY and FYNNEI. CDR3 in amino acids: CASNLAGGYTDTQYF. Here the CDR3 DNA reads TGTGCCAGCAATCTAGCGGGGGGCTACACAGATACGCAGTATTTT.

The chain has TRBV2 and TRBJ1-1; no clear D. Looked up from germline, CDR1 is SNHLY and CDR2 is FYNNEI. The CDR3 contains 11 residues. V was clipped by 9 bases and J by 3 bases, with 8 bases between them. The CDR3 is CARAPDTEAFF. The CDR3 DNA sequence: TGTGCCAGGGCTCCCGACACTGAAGCTTTCTTT.

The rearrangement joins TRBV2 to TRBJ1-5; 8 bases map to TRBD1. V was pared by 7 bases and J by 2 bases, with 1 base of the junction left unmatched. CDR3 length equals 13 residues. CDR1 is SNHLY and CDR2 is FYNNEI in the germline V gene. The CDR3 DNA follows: TGTGCCAGCAAACAGGGGGGCAATCAGCCCCAGCATTTT. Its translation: CASKQGGNQPQHF.

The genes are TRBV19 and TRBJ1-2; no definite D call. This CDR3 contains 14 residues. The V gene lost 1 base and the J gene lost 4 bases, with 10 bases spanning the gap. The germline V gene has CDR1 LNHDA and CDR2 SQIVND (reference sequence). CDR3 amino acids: CASSIGETIYGYTF. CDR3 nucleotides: TGTGCCAGTAGTATAGGGGAGACGATCTATGGCTACACCTTC.

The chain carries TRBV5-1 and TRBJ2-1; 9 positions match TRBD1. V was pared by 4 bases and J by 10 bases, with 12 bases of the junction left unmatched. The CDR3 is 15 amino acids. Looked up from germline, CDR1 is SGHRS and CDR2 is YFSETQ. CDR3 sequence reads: CASSAGGTGSSEQFF. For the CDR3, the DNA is TGCGCCAGCAGCGCGGGCGGGACAGGGAGTAGCGAGCAGTTCTTC.

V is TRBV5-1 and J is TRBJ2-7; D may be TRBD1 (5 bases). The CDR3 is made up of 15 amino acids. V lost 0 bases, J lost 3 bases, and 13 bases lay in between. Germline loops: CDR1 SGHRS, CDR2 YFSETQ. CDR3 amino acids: CASSLDGRESYEQYF. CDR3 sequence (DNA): TGCGCCAGCAGCTTGGATGGCAGGGAAAGCTACGAGCAGTACTTC.

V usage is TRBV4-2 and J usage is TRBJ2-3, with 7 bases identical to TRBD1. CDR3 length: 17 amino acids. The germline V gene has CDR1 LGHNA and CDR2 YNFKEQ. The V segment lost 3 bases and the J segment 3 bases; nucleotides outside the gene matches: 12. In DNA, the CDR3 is TGTGCCAGCAGCCAGCCCAAAGACAGGGTGGGTACAGATACGCAGTATTTT. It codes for CASSQPKDRVGTDTQYF.

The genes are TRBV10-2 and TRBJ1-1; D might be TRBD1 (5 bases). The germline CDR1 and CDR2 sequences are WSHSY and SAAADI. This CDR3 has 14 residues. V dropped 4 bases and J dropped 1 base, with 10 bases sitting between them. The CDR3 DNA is TGCGCCAGCAGTGTGGGCAGGGAGAACACTGAAGCTTTCTTT. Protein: CASSVGRENTEAFF.